Listed below are T cell receptor beta chains from one sample, sequenced in a study of OX40 agonist ivuxolimab in advanced cancers. The data were produced by immunoSEQ multiplex PCR, yet TCRdb's version contains in-frame clones alone and is incomplete. Of 99,000 or so clones in the sample, approximately 95% were seen once. The sample in question was CD4+ or CD8+ T cells sorted from blood, obtained in a trial of the OX40 agonist ivuxolimab. These TCRs come from an adult with an advanced solid tumor such as melanoma, head and neck, liver or kidney cancer. The CDR3 runs from the conserved cysteine through the conserved F or W. Each record gives: V gene, D gene, clone size, J gene, CDR3 protein, CDR3 DNA. A D gene is named only where the DNA matches it firmly. A clone size is listed for some rows: how often the clone was seen (once, few, many), or a class if it is expanded.

TRBV2	TRBD1	NA	TRBJ2-5	CASRDRGISETQYF	TGTGCCAGTAGAGACAGGGGGATTTCAGAGACCCAGTACTTC
TRBV28	NA	NA	TRBJ2-1	CASSGSSLVAEQFF	TGTGCCAGCTCCGGGAGTAGTTTAGTGGCTGAGCAGTTCTTC
TRBV29-1	NA	few	TRBJ1-5	CSVRGQSNQPQHF	TGCAGCGTTCGCGGACAGAGCAATCAGCCCCAGCATTTT
TRBV7-8	NA	NA	TRBJ1-3	CASTYSRTTGNTIYF	TGTGCCAGCACCTATTCCCGGACAACTGGAAACACCATATATTTT
TRBV2	NA	NA	TRBJ1-2	CAKVIYGYTF	TGTGCCAAGGTTATATATGGCTACACCTTC
TRBV5-5	NA	NA	TRBJ2-1	CASSLGQYNEQFF	TGTGCCAGCAGCTTGGGACAGTACAATGAGCAGTTCTTC
TRBV19	NA	once	TRBJ2-2	CASSIEPGTGELFF	TGTGCCAGTAGTATTGAGCCAGGCACCGGGGAGCTGTTTTTT
TRBV28	NA	NA	TRBJ1-2	CASSGDTLYGYTF	TGTGCCAGCTCCGGGGATACCCTCTATGGCTACACCTTC
TRBV11-3	NA	NA	TRBJ2-1	CASTYSFYNEQFF	TGTGCCAGCACCTACAGTTTCTACAATGAGCAGTTCTTC
TRBV7-3	NA	once	TRBJ2-3	CASSLMAGRVDTQYF	TGTGCCAGCAGCTTAATGGCGGGACGGGTAGATACGCAGTATTTT
TRBV6-1	NA	NA	TRBJ1-3	CASSEMDSHSGNTIYF	TGTGCCAGCAGTGAAATGGACAGCCACTCTGGAAACACCATATATTTT
TRBV19	NA	once	TRBJ2-1	CASSMKGKGYNEQFF	TGTGCCAGTAGTATGAAGGGAAAAGGGTACAATGAGCAGTTCTTC
TRBV7-3	NA	NA	TRBJ2-1	CASSSPGNNEQFF	TGTGCCAGCAGCTCCCCAGGGAACAATGAGCAGTTCTTC
TRBV28	NA	NA	TRBJ2-7	CASRTNLDEQYF	TGTGCCAGCAGGACGAACCTAGACGAGCAGTACTTC
TRBV6-1	NA	NA	TRBJ1-4	CAGGDEKLFF	TGTGCCGGCGGAGATGAAAAACTGTTTTTT
TRBV27	TRBD1	once	TRBJ2-7	CASSRTQGQGGSYEQYF	TGTGCCAGCAGCCGTACCCAGGGACAGGGGGGTTCCTACGAGCAGTACTTC
TRBV11-2	NA	NA	TRBJ1-2	CASSSTRDTIYGYTF	TGTGCCAGCAGCTCTACCAGGGATACGATATATGGCTACACCTTC
TRBV6-5	NA	NA	TRBJ1-2	CASSYSRTGGYTF	TGTGCCAGCAGTTACTCACGGACCGGAGGCTACACCTTC
TRBV9	TRBD2	NA	TRBJ2-3	CASREYSGRTDTQYF	TGTGCCAGCAGGGAATATAGCGGGAGAACAGATACGCAGTATTTT
TRBV9	TRBD2	NA	TRBJ2-3	CASSVGASGYTDTQYF	TGTGCCAGCAGCGTAGGGGCTAGCGGTTACACAGATACGCAGTATTTT
TRBV27	NA	NA	TRBJ2-7	CASSLAGQGQYF	TGTGCCAGCAGTTTAGCAGGGCAGGGGCAGTACTTC
TRBV4-1	NA	NA	TRBJ1-2	CASSQDQGRVNGYTF	TGCGCCAGCAGCCAAGATCAGGGCAGGGTGAATGGCTACACCTTC
TRBV7-2	NA	NA	TRBJ1-2	CASSLADTVIDYTF	TGTGCCAGCAGCTTAGCGGACACGGTGATCGACTACACCTTC
TRBV5-1	TRBD2	NA	TRBJ2-1	CASSLAGTSGSSYNEQFF	TGCGCCAGCAGCTTGGCCGGGACTAGCGGGAGCTCCTACAATGAGCAGTTCTTC
TRBV5-5	NA	NA	TRBJ2-1	CASSRFGEEFPYNEQFF	TGTGCCAGCAGCAGGTTCGGGGAGGAATTCCCCTACAATGAGCAGTTCTTC
TRBV5-4	NA	NA	TRBJ2-3	CASTKWGGTDTQYF	TGTGCCAGCACGAAATGGGGGGGCACAGATACGCAGTATTTT
TRBV28	NA	NA	TRBJ2-3	CASIGGITDTQYF	TGTGCCAGCATAGGGGGGATCACAGATACGCAGTATTTT
TRBV11-2	TRBD1	NA	TRBJ1-2	CASSLGRGTGRGALYGYTF	TGTGCCAGCAGCTTAGGGAGGGGGACAGGGAGAGGAGCCCTCTATGGCTACACCTTC
TRBV6-5	NA	once	TRBJ1-5	CASSLLGSNQPQHF	TGTGCCAGCTCTTTGTTGGGAAGCAATCAGCCCCAGCATTTT
TRBV18	TRBD1	NA	TRBJ1-5	CASSPPRGTGAFNQPQHF	TGTGCCAGCTCACCACCTCGCGGGACAGGGGCCTTCAATCAGCCCCAGCATTTT
TRBV18	TRBD2	NA	TRBJ2-7	CASSPSGTPSGKNEQYF	TGTGCCAGCTCACCATCGGGGACCCCTAGCGGGAAAAACGAGCAGTACTTC
TRBV5-4	NA	NA	TRBJ1-2	CASSRLGYGYTF	TGTGCCAGCAGCCGACTGGGGTATGGCTACACCTTC
TRBV2	TRBD1	NA	TRBJ2-1	CASRTGTGENEQFF	TGTGCCAGCAGGACCGGGACAGGGGAAAATGAGCAGTTCTTC
TRBV7-2	TRBD2	NA	TRBJ2-5	CASSYVAGVGTQYF	TGTGCCAGCAGCTATGTAGCGGGAGTAGGGACCCAGTACTTC
TRBV5-4	NA	NA	TRBJ2-2	CASSPATTPNTGELFF	TGTGCCAGCAGCCCGGCTACGACTCCAAACACCGGGGAGCTGTTTTTT
TRBV28	TRBD2	NA	TRBJ2-3	CASRGNSGSTDTQYF	TGTGCCAGCAGGGGGAATAGCGGGAGCACAGATACGCAGTATTTT
TRBV7-2	NA	NA	TRBJ1-5	CASSLLGSVGNQPQHF	TGTGCCAGCAGCTTACTGGGTTCTGTGGGCAATCAGCCCCAGCATTTT
TRBV28	NA	NA	TRBJ2-4	CASSNTAPEAKNIQYF	TGTGCCAGCAGCAATACAGCGCCTGAAGCCAAAAACATTCAGTACTTC
TRBV7-2	NA	NA	TRBJ1-6	CASIKTTGTLGSPLHF	TGTGCCAGCATCAAAACGACCGGGACTCTCGGTTCACCCCTCCACTTT
TRBV15	TRBD2	NA	TRBJ2-7	CATSRDGSASGTYEQYF	TGTGCCACCAGCAGAGATGGTTCGGCTAGCGGGACCTACGAGCAGTACTTC
TRBV5-1	NA	NA	TRBJ1-1	CASSFWSVNTEAFF	TGCGCCAGCAGCTTTTGGTCCGTGAACACTGAAGCTTTCTTT
TRBV9	NA	once	TRBJ2-2	CASSVSRRDNTGELFF	TGTGCCAGCAGCGTATCCCGTCGAGATAACACCGGGGAGCTGTTTTTT
TRBV28	TRBD1	NA	TRBJ1-5	CASSLTGWRNQPQHF	TGTGCCAGCAGTTTGACAGGGTGGCGCAATCAGCCCCAGCATTTT
TRBV9	TRBD2	NA	TRBJ2-5	CASSVGVAGVETQYF	TGTGCCAGCAGCGTAGGGGTAGCGGGGGTGGAGACCCAGTACTTC
TRBV11-3	NA	once	TRBJ1-5	CASSLPIWYYSNQPQHF	TGTGCCAGCAGCTTGCCAATTTGGTACTATAGCAATCAGCCCCAGCATTTT
TRBV7-2	TRBD2	NA	TRBJ2-7	CASSLGGRLAGGPYEQYF	TGTGCCAGCAGCTTAGGGGGGCGACTAGCGGGAGGACCCTACGAGCAGTACTTC
TRBV27	NA	NA	TRBJ2-1	CASSPPPSAVGRNEQFF	TGTGCCAGCAGTCCCCCCCCCTCAGCAGTGGGTCGGAATGAGCAGTTCTTC
TRBV5-5	NA	NA	TRBJ2-2	CASSLVVGATGELFF	TGTGCCAGCAGCTTGGTAGTGGGAGCCACCGGGGAGCTGTTTTTT
TRBV7-2	TRBD2	NA	TRBJ2-1	CASSQGLAGDEQFF	TGTGCCAGCAGCCAGGGACTAGCGGGAGACGAGCAGTTCTTC
TRBV7-8	NA	NA	TRBJ1-3	CASSLSGGAGNTIYF	TGTGCCAGCAGCTTATCTGGGGGGGCTGGAAACACCATATATTTT
TRBV2	NA	NA	TRBJ2-1	CASSRDQNEQFF	TGTGCCAGCAGCCGGGACCAGAATGAGCAGTTCTTC